These T cell receptor beta chains were read from a single sample in a study of blood T cell repertoires in COVID-19. Assay used: immunoSEQ multiplex PCR; TCRdb lists only in-frame clones, some missing. The table has about 98,000 clones, 82% seen once. The sequenced material came from peripheral blood. These receptors were taken from a man between 65 and 85 years old with active or convalescent COVID-19. CDR3s include the opening cysteine and the closing phenylalanine or tryptophan. D genes are given only for firm matches. Clone size is not always given. Where it is, it says once, few, many or a class for expanded clones.

v_call	j_call	clone_size	d_call	cdr3_aa	cdr3_nt
TRBV5-1	TRBJ2-1	NA	NA	CASSLDYSYNEQFF	TGCGCCAGCAGCTTGGACTACTCCTACAATGAGCAGTTCTTC
TRBV19	TRBJ1-6	once	TRBD1	CASSTRDRNSPLHF	TGTGCCAGTAGCACCCGGGACAGGAATTCACCCCTCCACTTT
TRBV5-8	TRBJ1-2	few	NA	CASSLARLGYTF	TGTGCCAGCAGCTTGGCGAGGCTTGGCTACACCTTC
TRBV5-1	TRBJ1-2	NA	NA	CASSLIASGDYGYTF	TGCGCCAGCAGCCTGATCGCCTCGGGAGACTATGGCTACACCTTC
TRBV9	TRBJ2-1	few	TRBD2	CASSTAGTSGWNEQFF	TGTGCCAGCAGCACCGCCGGGACTAGCGGGTGGAATGAGCAGTTCTTC
TRBV30	TRBJ1-1	NA	NA	CAWKLVSENTEAFF	TGTGCCTGGAAATTGGTGTCAGAAAACACTGAAGCTTTCTTT
TRBV7-2	TRBJ2-1	NA	TRBD2	CASSSSGGVWNEQFF	TGTGCCAGCAGCAGTAGCGGGGGAGTGTGGAATGAGCAGTTCTTC
TRBV3-1/TRBV3-2	TRBJ2-2	few	TRBD1	CASSQIRTGVTGELFF	TGTGCCAGCAGCCAAATACGCACAGGGGTTACCGGGGAGCTGTTTTTT
TRBV3-1/TRBV3-2	TRBJ1-6	NA	NA	CASSQEGSPLHF	TGTGCCAGCAGCCAAGAGGGCTCACCCCTCCACTTT
TRBV9	TRBJ2-3	NA	TRBD2	CASSPLAGTLTPTDTQYF	TGTGCCAGCAGCCCTCTAGCGGGGACATTAACCCCCACAGATACGCAGTATTTT
TRBV5-1	TRBJ2-5	NA	NA	CASSAQGFKTQYF	TGCGCCAGCAGCGCACAGGGTTTTAAGACCCAGTACTTC
TRBV24-1	TRBJ2-7	few	NA	CATRRMAYEQYF	TGTGCCACCAGGAGGATGGCCTACGAGCAGTACTTC
TRBV5-6	TRBJ2-7	few	NA	CASSRGSLEQYF	TGTGCCAGCAGCCGGGGGAGCTTGGAGCAGTACTTC
TRBV19	TRBJ2-3	NA	TRBD1	CASRGTGRGDTQYF	TGTGCCAGTAGGGGGACAGGGAGAGGAGATACGCAGTATTTT
TRBV7-8	TRBJ2-5	NA	NA	CASSLSTVQETQYF	TGTGCCAGCAGCTTATCGACAGTACAAGAGACCCAGTACTTC
TRBV24-1	TRBJ2-3	NA	TRBD2	CATSRGGARDTQYF	TGTGCCACCAGCCGCGGGGGGGCCCGAGATACGCAGTATTTT
TRBV2	TRBJ2-3	NA	NA	CASSAEGRDTQYF	TGTGCCAGCAGTGCGGAGGGCCGGGATACGCAGTATTTT
TRBV6-5	TRBJ1-6	NA	TRBD1	CASSPLGTADSPLHF	TGTGCCAGCAGTCCACTCGGGACAGCAGATTCACCCCTCCACTTT
TRBV5-1	TRBJ2-7	NA	TRBD2	CASSKQTSTYEQYF	TGCGCCAGCAGCAAACAGACTAGCACCTACGAGCAGTACTTC
TRBV7-2	TRBJ2-1	NA	NA	CASSSTTVYNGEQFF	TGTGCCAGCAGCTCCACAACAGTGTATAACGGTGAGCAGTTCTTC
TRBV6-5	TRBJ2-4	NA	NA	CASTPRGGLGFF	TGTGCCAGTACTCCGAGGGGGGGGCTAGGGTTTTTC
TRBV18	TRBJ1-6	NA	NA	CASSPVGGSSYNSPLHF	TGTGCCAGCTCACCAGTTGGGGGGAGCTCCTATAATTCACCCCTCCACTTT
TRBV7-9	TRBJ2-7	NA	TRBD1	CASSLGGTGGLREQYF	TGTGCCAGCAGCTTAGGGGGGACAGGAGGCCTTCGGGAGCAGTACTTC
TRBV6-2/TRBV6-3	TRBJ2-7	NA	TRBD2	CASSLRRGSYEQYF	TGTGCCAGCAGTTTACGGCGGGGGTCCTACGAGCAGTACTTC
TRBV18	TRBJ1-3	NA	TRBD1	CASSSDRALSGNTIYF	TGTGCCAGCTCATCAGACAGGGCCCTCTCTGGAAACACCATATATTTT
TRBV9	TRBJ1-5	NA	NA	CASSAGVSQPQHF	TGTGCCAGCAGCGCGGGGGTTTCCCAGCCCCAGCATTTT
TRBV14	TRBJ2-2	NA	TRBD2	CASSRSGLASGELFF	TGTGCCAGCAGCCGTTCGGGACTAGCTTCCGGGGAGCTGTTTTTT
TRBV18	TRBJ2-7	NA	NA	CASSPDGTYEQYF	TGTGCCAGCTCGCCGGACGGGACCTACGAGCAGTACTTC
TRBV7-9	TRBJ1-4	NA	NA	CASSLDGAVGEKLFF	TGTGCCAGCAGCTTAGATGGGGCAGTAGGTGAAAAACTGTTTTTT
TRBV30	TRBJ2-1	NA	TRBD2	CAWREIAGAYYNEQFF	TGTGCCTGGAGGGAGATAGCGGGGGCCTATTACAATGAGCAGTTCTTC
TRBV11-3	TRBJ2-2	NA	TRBD1	CASSLTGGTGELFF	TGTGCCAGCAGCTTGACAGGGGGCACCGGGGAGCTGTTTTTT
TRBV27	TRBJ1-3	NA	TRBD1	CASSPDRAGNTIYF	TGTGCCAGCAGTCCCGACAGGGCTGGAAACACCATATATTTT
TRBV15	TRBJ2-4	once	TRBD2	CATSRDFRGGTKNIQYF	TGTGCCACCAGCAGAGATTTTCGGGGGGGCACCAAAAACATTCAGTACTTC
TRBV4-2	TRBJ1-5	NA	NA	CASSQLGRELQPQHF	TGTGCCAGCAGCCAGCTCGGCAGGGAACTGCAGCCCCAGCATTTT
TRBV20-1	TRBJ1-1	NA	NA	CSALTQGLCFF	TGCAGTGCTTTAACACAGGGTTTATGTTTCTTT
TRBV6-6	TRBJ1-5	NA	TRBD1	CATNRGEDQPQHF	TGTGCCACCAACAGGGGGGAAGATCAGCCCCAGCATTTT
TRBV4-1	TRBJ2-7	NA	NA	CASSQVPPGSEQYF	TGCGCCAGCAGCCAAGTGCCCCCAGGGTCCGAGCAGTACTTC
TRBV6-6	TRBJ1-1	once	NA	CASSTTPTEAFF	TGTGCCAGCAGTACTACTCCCACTGAAGCTTTCTTT
TRBV10-3	TRBJ2-2	NA	TRBD1	CAISHGQVNTGELFF	TGTGCCATCAGTCACGGACAGGTGAACACCGGGGAGCTGTTTTTT
TRBV4-1	TRBJ1-3	NA	NA	CASSHRTGQSSGNTIYF	TGCGCCAGCAGCCATCGTACCGGACAGAGCTCTGGAAACACCATATATTTT
TRBV19	TRBJ2-7	NA	TRBD1	CASRPGQGLDEQYF	TGTGCCAGTAGGCCGGGACAGGGGTTGGACGAGCAGTACTTC
TRBV19	TRBJ1-3	NA	TRBD1	CASWDRGLPLAGNTIYF	TGTGCCAGTTGGGACAGGGGTCTACCTTTGGCCGGAAACACCATATATTTT
TRBV18	TRBJ2-3	NA	NA	CASSPRGDTQYF	TGTGCCAGCTCACCACGCGGGGATACGCAGTATTTT
TRBV28	TRBJ1-2	NA	NA	CASSPGQEVYGYTF	TGTGCCAGCAGCCCAGGACAAGAGGTTTATGGCTACACCTTC
TRBV19	TRBJ2-7	NA	NA	CASNRGGGEQYF	TGTGCCAGTAACCGGGGTGGAGGGGAGCAGTACTTC
TRBV7-2	TRBJ1-1	NA	TRBD1	CASSLRGLYTEAFF	TGTGCCAGCAGCTTAAGGGGGCTTTACACTGAAGCTTTCTTT
TRBV6-1	TRBJ1-2	NA	TRBD1	CASSPNWTGWGYTF	TGTGCCAGCAGTCCCAACTGGACAGGTTGGGGCTACACCTTC
TRBV20-1	TRBJ1-6	NA	TRBD1	CSASDRDRPNNSPLHF	TGCAGTGCAAGTGACCGGGACAGGCCTAATAATTCACCCCTCCACTTT
TRBV7-2	TRBJ2-5	NA	TRBD2	CASSPELAGGKTQYF	TGTGCCAGCAGCCCGGAACTAGCGGGGGGAAAGACCCAGTACTTC
TRBV18	TRBJ1-1	NA	NA	CASSPTLARSNTEAFF	TGTGCCAGCTCACCTACCCTCGCCAGGTCGAACACTGAAGCTTTCTTT
TRBV11-3	TRBJ2-2	NA	TRBD2	CASSFRAGSTGELFF	TGTGCCAGCAGCTTTCGAGCGGGGAGCACCGGGGAGCTGTTTTTT